A single sample gave rise to the 21 T cell receptor beta chains below, sequenced in a study of blood T cell repertoires in COVID-19. This table comes from immunoSEQ multiplex PCR, and its TCRdb copy is limited to in-frame clones, with some not included. The repertoire holds 65,000 to 70,000 clones, more than 85% seen once, with around 13% in the top ten. Source material: peripheral blood. The receptors come from a human donor with active COVID-19. The donor label of this sample is uncertain.

V gene TRBV28 combines with J gene TRBJ1-5, with 8 bases lining up with TRBD1. Germline V gene sequence: CDR1 MDHEN, CDR2 SYDVKM. This CDR3 region has 15 residues. J lost 1 base, V lost 6 bases, and 5 bases had no gene match. In DNA form, the CDR3 reads TGTGCCAGCAGCCAGACAGGGGACAGCAATCAGCCCCAGCATTTT. Amino acid sequence: CASSQTGDSNQPQHF.

The V gene is TRBV6-1, the J gene TRBJ1-3; 7 bases fit TRBD1. Germline values: CDR1 MNHNS, CDR2 SASEGT. The CDR3 covers 19 residues. With 3 bases clipped from V and 5 bases from J, the junction kept 19 bases outside the gene matches. CDR3 coding DNA: TGTGCCAGCAGTGAGGCGACAGGGTTTTCCACCACCACACGAAACACCATATATTTT. Amino acids: CASSEATGFSTTTRNTIYF.

In this sample, this clone turned up many times. This chain joins TRBV6-6 and TRBJ1-1; D call uncertain. CDR3 length equals 13 residues. Trimming pared 6 bases from V and 3 bases from J, leaving 11 bases between. CDR1 and CDR2 (germline): MNHNY, SVGAGI (reference sequence). The CDR3 coding sequence is TGTGCCAGCAGCCCTGACCGGGACACTGAAGCTTTCTTT. It specifies CASSPDRDTEAFF.

This chain joins TRBV5-4 and TRBJ2-5, with TRBD2 matching 12 bases. The CDR3 runs 16 residues. Looked up from germline, CDR1 is SGHNT and CDR2 is YYREEE (reference sequence). V trimming: 4 bases; J trimming: 2 bases; junction bases outside the gene matches: 6. The CDR3 sequence is CASSTGGLAGQETQYF. The CDR3 DNA sequence: TGTGCCAGCAGCACCGGAGGACTAGCGGGACAAGAGACCCAGTACTTC.

The chain recombines TRBV6-6 with TRBJ2-3; 12 nucleotides agree with TRBD2. The CDR3 loop spans 15 amino acids. From germline, CDR1 is MNHNY and CDR2 SVGAGI (reference sequence). J was trimmed by 5 bases and V by 6 bases; bases with no gene match: 6. The DNA of the CDR3 is TGTGCCAGCAGCCGACTAGCGGGAGTGGAAGATACGCAGTATTTT. It translates to CASSRLAGVEDTQYF.

The V gene is TRBV6-2 or TRBV6-3, the J gene TRBJ2-3, with 7 bases identical to TRBD1. V was pared by 0 bases and J by 2 bases, with 11 bases of the junction left unmatched. Germline V gene data show CDR1 as MNHEY and CDR2 as SVGEGT. This CDR3 is built from 18 residues. The CDR3 loop is CASSYSIQGTEPTDTQYF. CDR3 nucleotides: TGTGCCAGCAGTTACTCGATTCAGGGGACAGAGCCCACAGATACGCAGTATTTT.

The V call is TRBV6-5, the J call TRBJ2-7; 9 bases align to TRBD1. This CDR3 has 13 amino acids. J was trimmed by 4 bases and V by 6 bases; bases with no gene match: 4. CDR1 and CDR2 (germline): MNHEY, SVGAGI. The CDR3 DNA reads TGTGCCAGCAGGCCGGGACAGGGTTACGAGCAGTACTTC. It translates to CASRPGQGYEQYF.

The DNA for the CDR3 is TGTGCCAGCAGCTTAGGGGCGGGAGGGCCCACAGATACGCAGTATTTT. It codes for CASSLGAGGPTDTQYF. This chain connects TRBV7-2 to TRBJ2-3; TRBD2 matches 9 bases. J lost 2 bases, V lost 1 base, and 4 bases had no gene match. Germline V gene data show CDR1 as SGHTA and CDR2 as FQGNSA. The CDR3 runs to 16 residues.

The J gene is TRBJ1-2, the V gene TRBV29-1; 7 nucleotides agree with TRBD1. The CDR3 sequence is 13 residues long. V lost 4 bases and J lost 6; bases outside the gene matches: 8. Germline CDR1 and CDR2: SQVTM and ANQGSEA. CDR3 in DNA: TGCAGCGTTGGACAGGGCCCCAACCATGGCTACACCTTC. This codes for CSVGQGPNHGYTF.

The J gene is TRBJ2-3, the V gene TRBV11-3; D remains ambiguous. The CDR3 extends over 15 amino acids. Between the trimmed V and J ends, which lost 3 bases and 1 base, there was a span of 11 bases. Germline CDR1 and CDR2: SGHNT and YENEEA. CDR3 sequence reads: CASSFIDIGTDTQYF. As DNA, the CDR3 is TGTGCCAGCAGCTTCATAGACATCGGCACAGATACGCAGTATTTT.

The chain has TRBV27 and TRBJ1-1; the D gene is possibly TRBD1 (5 bases). V was trimmed by 5 bases and J by 6 bases, leaving 16 bases between them. This CDR3 region has 14 residues. The V gene's germline CDR1 is MNHEY and CDR2 SMNVEV (reference sequence). CDR3: CASSPRGTWAEAFF. As DNA, the CDR3 is TGTGCCAGCAGTCCCCGGGGGACCTGGGCTGAAGCTTTCTTT.

The chain has TRBV9 and TRBJ1-4; 9 nucleotides line up with TRBD1. Looked up from germline, CDR1 is SGDLS and CDR2 is YYNGEE. V lost 3 bases, J lost 7 bases, and 7 bases stayed unmatched. The CDR3 consists of 15 residues. The CDR3 bases are TGTGCCAGCAGCGAGAGGGGACAGGGTGGTGAAAAACTGTTTTTT. This encodes CASSERGQGGEKLFF.

This clone was counted a single time. V and J are TRBV6-5 and TRBJ1-2, with a weak D call TRBD1 (5 bases). Per germline, CDR1 MNHEY and CDR2 SVGAGI. V gave up 5 bases and J gave up 8 bases, with 12 bases separating them. This CDR3 has 12 residues. CDR3 residues: CASSLRARGYTF. CDR3 sequence (DNA): TGTGCCAGCAGTCTCAGGGCCAGGGGCTACACCTTC.

The chain has TRBV6-5 and TRBJ1-2, with 9 bases identical to TRBD1. Trimming cost V 4 bases and J 8 bases; bases outside gene matches: 5. Looked up from germline, CDR1 is MNHEY and CDR2 is SVGAGI. The CDR3 is 13 residues long. The CDR3 coding sequence is TGTGCCAGCAGTTTCAACAGGGGGCAGGGCTACACCTTC. It yields the protein CASSFNRGQGYTF.

The J gene is TRBJ1-2, the V gene TRBV2; the D gene is possibly TRBD1 (6 bases). The CDR3 is 11 residues long. V lost 5 bases, J lost 10 bases, and 11 bases lay in between. The V gene's germline CDR1 is SNHLY and CDR2 FYNNEI. CDR3 region: CASSPQGSYTF. The CDR3 DNA reads as TGTGCCAGCAGTCCACAGGGTTCCTACACCTTC.

J is TRBJ1-3 and V is TRBV12-3 or TRBV12-4, with D uncertain. Deletions cut 6 bases from V and 3 bases from J, with 9 bases between. CDR3 size: 13 residues. CDR3 loop: CASREGFGNTIYF. The CDR3, as DNA: TGTGCCAGCAGGGAGGGCTTTGGAAACACCATATATTTT.

V is TRBV27 and J is TRBJ2-7, with D possibly TRBD1 on 5 matching bases. This CDR3 has 15 residues. Trimming shortened V by 1 base and J by 2 bases, and 12 bases separated the two germline ends. Germline CDR1 reads MNHEY; CDR2 reads SMNVEV (reference sequence). In nucleotides, the CDR3 is TGTGCCAGCAGTTTATATGGGGCGGCGGCCTACGAGCAGTACTTC. Its protein product is CASSLYGAAAYEQYF.

The chain links TRBV28 to TRBJ1-2, with D perhaps TRBD1 (6 bases). The CDR3 covers 14 residues. V lost 5 bases and J lost 1, with 11 bases in between. The germline V gene encodes CDR1 MDHEN and CDR2 SYDVKM. CDR3 amino acids: CASSSGQFNYGYTF. Here the CDR3 DNA reads TGTGCCAGCAGTAGCGGACAGTTTAACTATGGCTACACCTTC.

This chain connects TRBV11-3 to TRBJ2-1, with 11 bases that match TRBD2. Unmatched junction bases numbered 5, after V lost 1 base and J lost 9 bases. Germline CDR1 is SGHNT and CDR2 is YENEEA. This CDR3 spans 15 amino acids. The CDR3, as DNA: TGTGCCAGCAGCTTAGTATGGACTAGCGGGCCTGAGCAGTTCTTC. Translation: CASSLVWTSGPEQFF.

This chain links TRBV18 with TRBJ2-1; D gene ambiguous. This CDR3 is built from 15 residues. The V gene lost 5 bases and the J gene lost 0 bases, with 11 bases spanning the gap. Germline CDR1 KGHSH, CDR2 LQKENI. CDR3 DNA: TGTGCCAGCTCATGGGCTTCTGGCTCCTACAATGAGCAGTTCTTC. It codes for CASSWASGSYNEQFF.

CDR3 loop: CASSDPRGDNEQFF. The CDR3 nucleotides read TGCGCCAGCAGTGATCCCAGGGGTGACAATGAGCAGTTCTTC. The gene calls are TRBV10-1 and TRBJ2-1, with D possibly TRBD1 on 6 matching bases. Germline CDR1 and CDR2: WNHNN and SYGVQD (reference sequence). CDR3 length equals 14 residues. V dropped 3 bases and J dropped 5 bases, with 11 bases sitting between them.